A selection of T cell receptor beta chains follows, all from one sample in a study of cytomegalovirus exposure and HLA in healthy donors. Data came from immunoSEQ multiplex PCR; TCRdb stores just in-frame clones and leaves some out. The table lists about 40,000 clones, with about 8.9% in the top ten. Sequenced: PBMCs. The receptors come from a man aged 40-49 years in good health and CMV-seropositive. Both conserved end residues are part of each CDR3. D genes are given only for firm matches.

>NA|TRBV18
CASSPPGGYEQYF
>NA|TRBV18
CASSPPQGIYEQYF
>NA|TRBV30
CAWTRQGLGGYTF
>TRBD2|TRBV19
CASSRGTSPFYEQYF
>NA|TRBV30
CAWSVRGNQPQHF
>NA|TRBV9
CASARGEGQETQYF
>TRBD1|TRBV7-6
CASSLDRGPYEQYF
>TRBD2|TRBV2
CASSQTSGRMDTQYF
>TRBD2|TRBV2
CASTQPGTSGRADTQYF
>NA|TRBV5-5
CASSWRQGMNTEAFF
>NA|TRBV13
CASSFPRGGVSDTQYF
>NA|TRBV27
CASSLSAARSDYEQYF
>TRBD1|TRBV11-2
CASSSGQGEQPQHF
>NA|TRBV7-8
CASSRSYRDSAYEQYF
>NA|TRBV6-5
CASSYGLIQYF
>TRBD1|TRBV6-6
CASSYWGQGSQPQHF
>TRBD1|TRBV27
CASSFIGSGGYEQYF
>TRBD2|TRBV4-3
CASSQVGVGSGRAVNEQFF
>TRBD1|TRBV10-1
CASSGTGTGTLWGLAKNIQYF
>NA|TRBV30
CAWARTDYYTF
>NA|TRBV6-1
CATTSHGSVRNEQFF
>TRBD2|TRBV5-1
CASSPSGADSYEQYF
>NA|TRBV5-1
CASSLGSSYEQYF
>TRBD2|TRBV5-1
CASSLALAGNQETQYF
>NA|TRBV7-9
CASSLVGRNTEAFF
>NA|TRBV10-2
CASSARADYSNQPQHF
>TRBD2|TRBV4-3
CASSQGREFYNEQFF
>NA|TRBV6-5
CASSYSGLPAEQYF
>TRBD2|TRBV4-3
CASSQDPASGSYYNEQFF
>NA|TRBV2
CASKGGAASTDTQYF
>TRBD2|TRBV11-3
CASSPSGALRDTQYF
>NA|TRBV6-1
CASSEGGLAPGTQYF
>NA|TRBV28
CASSLPGHNNSPLHF
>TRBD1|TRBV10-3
CAISESQTRQGAIGANVLTF
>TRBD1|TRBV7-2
CASSEQGADTQYF
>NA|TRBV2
CASKGDYRNTEAFF
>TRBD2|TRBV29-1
CSVPGTSGYEQYF
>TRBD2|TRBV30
CAWRLAGSYEQYF
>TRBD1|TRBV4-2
CASSLTPGGRTDTQYF
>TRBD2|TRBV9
CASSGSGSSYNEQFF
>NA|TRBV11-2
CASSSGARYGYTF
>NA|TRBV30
CAWSVRPGGYTF
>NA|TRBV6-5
CASRRELAVYEQYF
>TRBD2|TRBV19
CASSLGTSGRADTQYF
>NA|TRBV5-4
CASSHPGGELFF
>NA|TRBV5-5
CVPIVIPFYEQYF
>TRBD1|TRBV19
CASSPEGQGIYGYTF
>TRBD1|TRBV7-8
CASSQQGLQETQYF
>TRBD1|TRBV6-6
CALMTGSYNEQFF
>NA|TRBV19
CASSIPAGWYEQYF
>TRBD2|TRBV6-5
CASSYSLSGAYEQYF
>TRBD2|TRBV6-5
CASSPLAEAYNEQFF
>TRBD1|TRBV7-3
CASSTRQGAGYTF
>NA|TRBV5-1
CASSLPQLAEGEQFF